This T cell receptor (beta chain) derives from a study of cytomegalovirus exposure and HLA in healthy donors. Measured with immunoSEQ multiplex PCR; TCRdb has only the in-frame clones, and not every one. The repertoire holds 250,000 to 300,000 clones, about 86% seen once, with around 1% in the top ten. To note about this clone: Its antigen is not identified.

V gave up 7 bases and J gave up 5 bases, with 11 bases separating them. The CDR3 consists of 12 residues. Germline V lookup: CDR1 MNHNS, CDR2 SASEGT. Study conclusions and caveats: Investigators reported 164 TCR beta chains as tied to cytomegalovirus. In vitro confirmation showed a few CMV-associated chains to be CMV antigen specific.

The sequence was obtained from a young woman in good health and CMV-seronegative. The sample was PBMCs. The genes are TRBV6-1 and TRBJ2-5, with a tentative D call TRBD2 (7 bases). CDR3 region: CASKRGAETQYF. As DNA, the CDR3 is TGTGCCAGCAAACGGGGGGCTGAGACCCAGTACTTC.